Below are 14 T cell receptor beta chains sequenced from a single sample in a study of blood T cell repertoires in COVID-19. The assay was immunoSEQ multiplex PCR, and TCRdb's table has in-frame clones only and misses some. In the table there are over 50,000 clones, over 75% of which are singletons. Specimen: peripheral blood. These receptors were collected from a human donor in a cohort sampled during active COVID-19.

The V call is TRBV18, the J call TRBJ1-1; TRBD1 agrees at 8 bases. This CDR3 contains 12 residues. V was pared by 4 bases and J by 7 bases, with 2 bases of the junction left unmatched. The germline CDR1 and CDR2 sequences are KGHSH and LQKENI. The DNA for the CDR3 is TGTGCCAGCTCACGGGACAGGAGTGAAGCTTTCTTT. This encodes CASSRDRSEAFF.

The V gene is TRBV6-6, the J gene TRBJ1-1; 7 nucleotides agree with TRBD1. The CDR3 runs 16 residues. Germline lookup yields CDR1 MNHNY and CDR2 SVGAGI (reference sequence). With V trimmed by 5 bases and J by 0 bases, 9 bases remained unmatched. As DNA, the CDR3 is TGTGCCAGCAGTCCTCGACAGGGAATTATGAACACTGAAGCTTTCTTT. Protein: CASSPRQGIMNTEAFF.

J is TRBJ1-1 and V is TRBV6-4; 8 nucleotides agree with TRBD1. This CDR3 spans 18 amino acids. The germline V gene encodes CDR1 MRHNA and CDR2 SNTAGT. The ends lost 2 bases at V and 1 base at J; junction bases unmatched: 12. CDR3 region: CASSDPNWTGPGNTEAFF. The DNA for the CDR3 is TGTGCCAGCAGTGACCCGAATTGGACAGGGCCAGGGAACACTGAAGCTTTCTTT.

The chain combines TRBV6-2 or TRBV6-3 with TRBJ2-7; TRBD2 matches at 11 bases. J gave up 2 bases and V 5 bases, and 8 bases lay outside the gene matches. CDR3 length: 16 amino acids. CDR1 and CDR2 from the germline V gene are MNHEY and SVGEGT. CDR3 protein: CASSKTGTSGAYEQYF. The CDR3 DNA follows: TGTGCCAGCAGTAAAACCGGGACTAGCGGAGCCTACGAGCAGTACTTC.

This clone showed up just once. The chain couples TRBV5-1 to TRBJ2-2; 11 bases agree with TRBD1. The CDR3 totals 15 residues. V was pared by 4 bases and J by 7 bases, with 6 bases of the junction left unmatched. Germline V gives CDR1 SGHRS, CDR2 YFSETQ. The CDR3 sequence is CASSLDRGLNGELFF. The CDR3 coding sequence is TGCGCCAGCAGCCTGGACAGGGGGCTTAACGGGGAGCTGTTTTTT.

V usage is TRBV5-1 and J usage is TRBJ2-7; 10 bases are a match to TRBD2. Trimming cost V 4 bases and J 6 bases; bases outside gene matches: 16. Germline CDR1 SGHRS, CDR2 YFSETQ. This CDR3 has 17 residues. CDR3 coding DNA: TGCGCCAGCAGCCGCCTGTGGGGCGGCCTAGCGGGAGTCGAGCAGTACTTC. This codes for CASSRLWGGLAGVEQYF.

CDR3 sequence reads: CASSQALSSGGGTDTQYF. Written as DNA, the CDR3 is TGTGCCAGCAGCCAAGCCCTTTCTAGCGGGGGAGGCACAGATACGCAGTATTTT. The rearrangement joins TRBV4-2 to TRBJ2-3; 10 nucleotides align to TRBD2. The CDR3 is made up of 18 amino acids. J gave up 1 base and V 1 base, and 8 bases lay outside the gene matches. CDR1 and CDR2 from the germline V gene are LGHNA and YNFKEQ.

V usage is TRBV6-5 and J usage is TRBJ2-6, with D tentatively TRBD2 (5 bases). Trimming left V 8 bases short and J 4 bases short, with 12 bases between. Per germline, CDR1 MNHEY and CDR2 SVGAGI. This CDR3 region has 14 residues. The CDR3 loop reads CASGGLTGANVLTF. CDR3 coding DNA: TGTGCCAGCGGCGGGCTAACGGGGGCCAACGTCCTGACTTTC.

This sequence joins TRBV28 and TRBJ1-6, with TRBD1 matching 9 bases. Trimming took 6 bases from V and 14 from J; bases not matched to a gene: 11. Per germline, CDR1 MDHEN and CDR2 SYDVKM. This CDR3 comprises 14 residues. CDR3 region: CASSQAGTGLSLHF. The CDR3 coding sequence is TGTGCCAGCAGCCAGGCTGGGACAGGGTTGTCCCTCCACTTT.

The rearrangement links TRBV4-2 to TRBJ2-1; TRBD2 matches 8 bases. V shed 2 bases and J 6 bases; nucleotides not matched to a gene: 12. The germline V gene has CDR1 LGHNA and CDR2 YNFKEQ. This CDR3 spans 17 amino acids. The CDR3 here is CASSQTTGGTISNEQFF. The CDR3 nucleotides are TGTGCCAGCAGCCAAACGACGGGAGGGACTATTAGCAATGAGCAGTTCTTC.

The CDR3 is CASSQSTGLFGNTIYF. CDR3 coding DNA: TGTGCCAGCAGCCAATCGACGGGACTCTTTGGAAACACCATATATTTT. The chain combines TRBV2 with TRBJ1-3, with a weak D call TRBD1 (5 bases). The CDR3 runs to 16 residues. Germline CDR1 and CDR2: SNHLY and FYNNEI. Deletions cut 6 bases from V and 3 bases from J, with 18 bases between.

V is TRBV7-6 and J is TRBJ2-1; D may be TRBD2 (6 bases). The CDR3 totals 18 residues. Germline CDR1 SGHVS, CDR2 FNYEAQ. Deletions cut 1 base from V and 6 bases from J, with 22 bases between. CDR3: CASSLVGLGPGLVNEQFF. As DNA, the CDR3 is TGTGCCAGCAGCTTAGTTGGTTTAGGGCCGGGACTTGTCAATGAGCAGTTCTTC. The variable domain in full, with the rest retrieved from reference TRBV7-6 and TRBJ2-1, is GAGVSQSPRYKVTKRGQDVALRCDPISGHVSLYWYRQALGQGPEFLTYFNYEAQQDKSGLPNDRFSAERPEGSISTLTIQRTEQRDSAMYRCASSLVGLGPGLVNEQFFGPGTRLTVL.

The chain uses TRBV2 and TRBJ2-7; 7 positions agree with TRBD1. This CDR3 has 13 amino acids. Germline V gene sequence: CDR1 SNHLY, CDR2 FYNNEI. Losses at the gene ends were 7 bases for V and 0 bases for J; bases not matched to a gene: 3. The CDR3 nucleotides read TGTGCCAGCACTCGACAGGGCTCCTACGAGCAGTACTTC. Translation gives CASTRQGSYEQYF.

This clone was counted between two and nine times. The chain carries TRBV5-1 and TRBJ2-2; no definite D call. V was cut by 2 bases and J by 1 base, with 6 bases left in between. This CDR3 spans 14 amino acids. Germline CDR1 SGHRS, CDR2 YFSETQ. This CDR3 reads CASSLWQNTGELFF. CDR3 DNA sequence: TGCGCCAGCAGCTTATGGCAGAACACCGGGGAGCTGTTTTTT.